These 29 T cell receptor beta chains came from one sample sequenced in a study of post-analysis software for immune sequencing data. Study results and limitations: Patients used about 5 TRBV segments, including TRBV5-6, TRBV5-1 and TRBV20-1, more often than controls.

Libraries were made from TCR beta cDNA, and they carried unique molecular identifiers. MiXCR was run by TCRdb on the PCR reads, yielding one entry per CDR3 protein. The sample includes approximately 770,000 distinct CDR3 sequences, approximately 44% of them seen just once. No antigen has been identified for these receptors. Input material: blood. These receptors were taken from a girl between 5 and 17 years old with multiple sclerosis.

This clonotype was seen more than once but under ten times. The V call is TRBV12-5, the J call TRBJ2-7; the D is unclear. The CDR3 runs 15 residues. Germline CDR1 LGHNT, CDR2 FRNRAP. The ends were cut back, 3 bases at V and 3 bases at J, with 15 bases in the middle. CDR3 loop: CASGFSQLLRYEQYF. DNA of the CDR3: TGTGCTAGTGGTTTCTCACAACTGCTCCGCTACGAGCAGTACTTC.

The chain has TRBV6-1 and TRBJ2-7; TRBD1 aligns across 8 bases. This CDR3 spans 15 amino acids. The V segment lost 2 bases and the J segment 6 bases; nucleotides outside the gene matches: 9. Germline V gene sequence: CDR1 MNHNS, CDR2 SASEGT. CDR3: CASSESRQGSGEQYF. The DNA of the CDR3 is TGTGCCAGCAGTGAATCCCGACAGGGGTCCGGCGAGCAGTACTTC.

The sample holds a few counts of this clonotype. The chain couples TRBV12-3 or TRBV12-4 to TRBJ2-7, with D hard to call. V lost 0 bases and J lost 1, with 10 bases in between. CDR3 length equals 15 residues. The chain's CDR3 is CASSLAELRSYEQYF. DNA for the CDR3: TGTGCCAGCAGTTTAGCGGAGTTACGGTCCTACGAGCAGTACTTC.

V usage is TRBV4-2 and J usage is TRBJ2-1; 16 bases line up with TRBD2. Germline trimming cut 1 base from V and 7 bases from J; bases unmatched to any gene: 7. CDR1 LGHNA and CDR2 YNFKEQ come from the germline V gene. This CDR3 has 18 residues. The DNA for the CDR3 is TGTGCCAGCAGCCAAGTGGGGACTAGCGGGAGGGCCGGGAATGAGCAGTTCTTC. It yields the protein CASSQVGTSGRAGNEQFF.

The chain joins TRBV29-1 to TRBJ1-2; D is perhaps TRBD1 (5 bases). The CDR3 has 13 residues. Germline assignment: CDR1 SQVTM and CDR2 ANQGSEA. V shed 4 bases and J shed 5 bases, with 14 bases lying between them. CDR3 amino acids: CSVVGGGIYGYTF. As DNA, the CDR3 is TGCAGCGTTGTGGGGGGAGGAATTTATGGCTACACCTTC.

The rearrangement links TRBV20-1 to TRBJ2-7; D unclear. The CDR3 length is 10 residues. Trimming removed 0 bases at V and 6 bases at J, with 3 bases between. CDR1 and CDR2 from the germline V gene are DFQATT and SNEGSKA (reference sequence). The CDR3 sequence is CSARDLEQYF. The CDR3 DNA sequence: TGCAGTGCTAGAGATCTCGAGCAGTACTTC.

The V call is TRBV6-2 or TRBV6-3, the J call TRBJ2-7; 7 nucleotides match TRBD2. The germline CDR1 and CDR2 sequences are MNHEY and SVGEGT. V lost 8 bases and J lost 7; bases outside the gene matches: 14. The CDR3 is made up of 14 amino acids. The CDR3 reads CASAGGSSYNEQYF. In DNA, the CDR3 is TGTGCCAGCGCCGGCGGGAGCTCCTACAATGAGCAGTACTTC.

The chain uses TRBV30 and TRBJ1-4; no reliable D call. CDR1 is GTSNPN, CDR2 SVGIG, per germline (reference sequence). The CDR3 sequence is 13 residues long. Deletions cut 5 bases from V and 7 bases from J, with 14 bases between. The CDR3 coding sequence is TGTGCCTGGGGTTTGAGGACGGGTGAAAAACTGTTTTTT. Translating gives CAWGLRTGEKLFF.

This chain joins TRBV10-3 and TRBJ2-7, with 7 bases lining up with TRBD1. Trimming at V came to 5 bases and at J to 0 bases, leaving 7 bases not matched to a gene. Germline assignment: CDR1 ENHRY and CDR2 SYGVKD. The CDR3 runs to 15 residues. The chain's CDR3 is CAISTGAVLSYEQYF. The DNA for the CDR3 is TGTGCCATCAGTACAGGGGCCGTCCTCTCCTACGAGCAGTACTTC.

This clonotype was seen more than once but under ten times. The V gene is TRBV6-1, the J gene TRBJ1-6, with D possibly TRBD1 on 6 matching bases. V lost 8 bases, J lost 6 bases, and 14 bases lay in between. The CDR3 runs 14 residues. In germline, CDR1 is MNHNS, CDR2 SASEGT. The CDR3 reads CASAEGVVNSPLHF. Written as DNA, the CDR3 is TGTGCCAGCGCCGAGGGGGTTGTTAATTCACCCCTCCACTTT.

This chain links TRBV7-9 with TRBJ2-5; D remains ambiguous. The V and J ends lost 5 bases and 4 bases respectively, with 11 bases between them. Germline V gene lookup returns CDR1 SEHNR and CDR2 FQNEAQ (reference sequence). This CDR3 has 13 residues. CDR3 coding DNA: TGTGCCAGCAGCGCGAACGGGCGAGAGACCCAGTACTTC. Residues: CASSANGRETQYF.

The table lists this clonotype with a few counts. The chain combines TRBV20-1 with TRBJ2-1; D is ambiguous. Germline V gives CDR1 DFQATT, CDR2 SNEGSKA (reference sequence). The length of the CDR3 is 14 residues. With 2 bases removed from V and 2 bases from J, the gap between germline ends came to 10 bases. CDR3 nucleotides: TGCAGTGCTAGATCGTCAGACACCTACAATGAGCAGTTCTTC. Its translation: CSARSSDTYNEQFF.

J is TRBJ2-6 and V is TRBV27, with D possibly TRBD2 on 5 matching bases. V was shortened by 5 bases and J by 4 bases, with 21 bases between the two germline ends. This CDR3 is 18 amino acids long. Germline V gene sequence: CDR1 MNHEY, CDR2 SMNVEV (reference sequence). The CDR3 spells CASSPFRLAMKGANVLTF. The DNA for the CDR3 is TGTGCCAGCAGTCCCTTTCGCCTAGCTATGAAAGGGGCCAACGTCCTGACTTTC.

V is TRBV4-3 and J is TRBJ2-7; 8 bases are a match to TRBD1. Looked up from germline, CDR1 is LGHNA and CDR2 is YSLEER. The CDR3 loop spans 13 amino acids. V shed 3 bases, J shed 7 bases, and the junction held 5 bases outside the gene matches. CDR3: CASSQTGVREQYF. The CDR3 nucleotides are TGCGCCAGCAGCCAGACAGGGGTAAGGGAGCAGTACTTC.

The rearrangement uses TRBV6-5 and TRBJ2-7, with D unclear. The end of the DNA is better explained by TRBJ2-5, so the J call may be wrong. Germline V gene data show CDR1 as MNHEY and CDR2 as SVGAGI. The CDR3 has 11 residues. The CDR3 is CASTSRATQYF. The CDR3 DNA sequence: TGTGCCAGCACTAGTAGGGCGACCCAGTACTTC.

This clonotype was detected only a few times. The gene calls are TRBV5-1 and TRBJ2-1; 9 bases are a match to TRBD2. CDR3 length: 15 residues. Germline CDR1 is SGHRS and CDR2 is YFSETQ. Losses at the gene ends were 1 base for V and 7 bases for J; bases not matched to a gene: 6. The CDR3 bases are TGCGCCAGCAGCTTGACTGGCGGGAGGGTGAATGAGCAGTTCTTC. It specifies CASSLTGGRVNEQFF.

The J gene is TRBJ2-1, the V gene TRBV28; 11 bases align to TRBD2. The CDR3 runs to 13 residues. Germline assignment: CDR1 MDHEN and CDR2 SYDVKM. The trim removed 5 bases at V and 15 bases at J, leaving 9 bases unmatched. The CDR3, as DNA: TGTGCCAGCAGTGCCCGCTATAGCGGGAGGGCGTTCTTC. Translating gives CASSARYSGRAFF.

This chain joins TRBV3-1 and TRBJ1-2; D is possibly TRBD1 (6 bases). The V end lost 4 bases, the J end lost 2 bases, and 17 bases lay between the germline ends. The V gene's germline CDR1 is LGHDT and CDR2 YNNKEL (reference sequence). The CDR3 totals 16 residues. The CDR3 spells CASSPARRGTNYGYTF. CDR3 nucleotides: TGTGCCAGCAGCCCCGCCCGGAGGGGGACGAACTATGGCTACACCTTC.

The V gene is TRBV5-3, the J gene TRBJ1-1; D gene ambiguous. TRBV5-3 is noted as an ORF with a role that remains uncertain. The V gene lost 4 bases and the J gene lost 1 base, with 11 bases spanning the gap. The CDR3 runs 14 residues. For the CDR3, the DNA is TGTGCCAGAAGCACCAAGAGACGGAACACTGAAGCTTTCTTT. This codes for CARSTKRRNTEAFF.

The CDR3 DNA reads as TGTGCCAGCAGCTCCACAGGGGTCCCAAACTACGAGCAGTACTTC. Its translation is CASSSTGVPNYEQYF. The chain is built from TRBV7-9 and TRBJ2-7, with 7 bases that match TRBD1. The CDR3 is made up of 15 amino acids. Trimming at V came to 4 bases and at J to 3 bases, leaving 9 bases not matched to a gene. CDR1 SEHNR and CDR2 FQNEAQ come from the germline V gene (reference sequence). Full variable domain (missing parts from reference TRBV7-9 and TRBJ2-7): DTGVSQNPRHKITKRGQNVTFRCDPISEHNRLYWYRQTLGQGPEFLTYFQNEAQLEKSRLLSDRFSAERPKGSFSTLEIQRTEQGDSAMYLCASSSTGVPNYEQYFGPGTRLTVT.

This chain joins TRBV20-1 and TRBJ2-7; 9 nucleotides line up with TRBD2. V dropped 3 bases and J dropped 7; count of bases not matched to a gene: 13. Germline CDR1 DFQATT, CDR2 SNEGSKA (reference sequence). The length of the CDR3 is 15 residues. The CDR3 region is CSASRREREVGEQYF. CDR3 nucleotides: TGCAGTGCTAGTCGACGCGAGCGGGAGGTGGGAGAGCAGTACTTC.

V and J are TRBV7-9 and TRBJ2-3, with 7 positions matching TRBD2. Germline V gene lookup returns CDR1 SEHNR and CDR2 FQNEAQ (reference sequence). The CDR3 totals 13 residues. The V and J ends lost 8 bases and 1 base, in that order; junction bases with no gene match: 3. The CDR3 loop reads CASLLAGTDTQYF. CDR3 coding DNA: TGTGCCAGCCTGCTAGCGGGCACAGATACGCAGTATTTT.

This chain joins TRBV3-1 and TRBJ2-4; TRBD1 aligns across 7 bases. The CDR3 consists of 18 residues. V lost 0 bases to trimming and J lost 0 bases; unmatched junction nucleotides: 8. Germline V gene lookup returns CDR1 LGHDT and CDR2 YNNKEL (reference sequence). The CDR3 region is CASSQDGTVLLAKNIQYF. The CDR3 DNA reads as TGTGCCAGCAGCCAAGATGGGACAGTGCTACTAGCCAAAAACATTCAGTACTTC.

This clonotype was counted only a few times. The rearrangement joins TRBV15 to TRBJ2-7, with D perhaps TRBD1 (5 bases). Germline lookup yields CDR1 LNHNV and CDR2 YYDKDF (reference sequence). CDR3 length equals 15 residues. Trimming stripped 1 base from V and 2 bases from J, with 12 bases between. The chain's CDR3 is CATSRVIQGTYEQYF. CDR3 coding DNA: TGTGCCACCAGCAGAGTCATCCAGGGTACCTACGAGCAGTACTTC.

The CDR3 loop reads CSAPEDSGTDTQYF. As DNA, the CDR3 is TGCAGTGCCCCGGAGGATAGCGGCACAGATACGCAGTATTTT. The chain is built from TRBV20-1 and TRBJ2-3; TRBD2 is a possible D gene (5 bases). This CDR3 is 14 amino acids long. Germline V gives CDR1 DFQATT, CDR2 SNEGSKA (reference sequence). The V end was cut by 6 bases, the J end by 1 base, with 14 bases between.

This chain uses TRBV20-1 with TRBJ1-5; the match to TRBD1 covers 9 bases. V trimming: 6 bases; J trimming: 7 bases; junction bases outside the gene matches: 13. This CDR3 spans 15 amino acids. From germline, CDR1 is DFQATT and CDR2 SNEGSKA (reference sequence). The CDR3 DNA reads TGCAGTGCCCGTAGAGGGGGACAGGGTGGACAGCCCCAGCATTTT. Its protein is CSARRGGQGGQPQHF.

In this sample, this clonotype turned up a few times. The chain has TRBV29-1 and TRBJ1-2, with 7 bases fitting TRBD1. CDR1 is SQVTM, CDR2 ANQGSEA, per germline. The ends lost 5 bases at V and 3 bases at J; junction bases unmatched: 9. The CDR3 totals 14 residues. DNA for the CDR3: TGCAGCGTTACACAGGACAGGAGGGACTATGGCTACACCTTC. Encoded protein: CSVTQDRRDYGYTF.

The chain recombines TRBV7-9 with TRBJ1-5, with D possibly being TRBD1 (6 bases). V lost 5 bases and J 0 bases, leaving 17 bases between the germline ends. Germline CDR1 SEHNR, CDR2 FQNEAQ (reference sequence). The CDR3 is 17 residues long. The DNA for the CDR3 is TGTGCCAGCAGCCCCGAGGGGGTTCCCTATAGCAATCAGCCCCAGCATTTT. Its protein product is CASSPEGVPYSNQPQHF.

The rearrangement uses TRBV20-1 and TRBJ2-5, with D perhaps TRBD2 (6 bases). Trimming took 0 bases from V and 4 from J, leaving 15 bases between them. Looked up from germline, CDR1 is DFQATT and CDR2 is SNEGSKA (reference sequence). The CDR3 sequence is 15 residues long. The CDR3 here is CSARDPTPEGETQYF. The CDR3, as DNA: TGCAGTGCTAGAGATCCCACCCCGGAGGGAGAGACCCAGTACTTC.